This T cell receptor beta chain was sequenced during a study of cytomegalovirus exposure and HLA in healthy donors. Findings and caveats of the study: Among the sequence variants, a highly shared cluster was likely an artifact of sequencing.

The PCR was carried out with 60 Vbeta primers and 13 Jbeta primers. Generated by immunoSEQ multiplex PCR, the TCRdb table keeps only in-frame clones and is missing some. Found here are about 150,000 clones, more than 70% of them singletons; the top ten hold about 11%. This clone was seen only a few times. The target antigen is unknown. Germline CDR1 and CDR2: LGHNA and YNFKEQ. The CDR3 covers 16 residues. V gave up 1 base and J gave up 7 bases; unmatched junction bases: 10. The clonotype was recovered from a man between 18 and 29 years old in good health and CMV-seropositive. The sample was PBMCs. This chain uses TRBV4-2 with TRBJ2-1, with 7 bases fitting TRBD2. CDR3: CASSQAIREGRNEQFF. Written as DNA, the CDR3 is TGTGCCAGCAGCCAAGCAATAAGGGAGGGCCGGAATGAGCAGTTCTTC.